Described below is a single T cell receptor beta chain sequence and its context. Its matching antigen is unknown. The CDR3 has 15 amino acids. The V gene end was trimmed by 6 bases and the J gene end by 11 bases; junction bases not matched to a gene: 20. Germline CDR1 reads SQVTM; CDR2 reads ANQGSEA. The data belong to a study of shared clonotypes between healthy human individuals. Study results and limitations: The study sampled only blood, and tissue repertoires likely differ. When naive CD4 clonotypes were compared across a few donors, approximately 5% were shared.

The DNA input per sorted-subset replicate PCR was roughly 180 ng, corresponding to 30,000 or so T cell genomes. Repertoires were generated with immunoSEQ multiplex PCR, while TCRdb's copy carries only in-frame clones and drops some. The data hold around 510,000 clones, with 90% to 97% observed a single time. The material sequenced was naive CD4+ T cells sorted from blood. Subset defined: CD45RA+ positively selected. The chain carries TRBV29-1 and TRBJ1-1, with 8 positions matching TRBD1. The TCR sequence derives from a woman aged 25-40 years in good health. CDR3 sequence reads: CSVRLDRGRQRGAFF. The CDR3 nucleotides read TGCAGCGTCAGACTCGACAGGGGACGACAACGTGGGGCTTTCTTT.